This TCR beta chain originates from a study of regulatory T cells in long-lasting Graves disease. Study-wide points: Persistent cases of Graves' showed reduced TCR diversity relative to newly diagnosed patients. The study examined only peripheral blood, not thyroid tissue.

According to the study, TCR beta libraries were built with iRepertoire HTBI primers and CDR3-region Arm-PCR. TCRdb redid the calling of the multiplex PCR reads with MiXCR, one entry per CDR3 protein. The repertoire has a few hundred thousand distinct CDR3 sequences, around a fifth of them found once; the top ten carry roughly 7.1%. The CDR3 contains 19 residues. Germline V gene sequence: CDR1 SGHTA, CDR2 FQGTGA. The V end lost 6 bases, the J end lost 0 bases, and 21 bases lay between the germline ends. Documented time point: persistent/refractory GD, antithyroid drugs over 5 years with positive TRAb. After RNA was extracted from PBMCs, the TCR library was made from it. Into tubes containing EDTA, approximately 9.4 milliliters of peripheral blood were drawn. A word on this clonotype: Its target is not known.

The source material was peripheral blood mononuclear cells (PBMCs), sampled when the disease was refractory, from a patient treated with antithyroid drugs. The TCR was taken from a female donor with Graves disease. The genes are TRBV7-3 and TRBJ1-6; no reliable D call. The CDR3 DNA sequence: TGTGCCAGCAGACCACGCGCTTACATTCGGAGCTCCTATAATTCACCCCTCCACTTT. Protein: CASRPRAYIRSSYNSPLHF.